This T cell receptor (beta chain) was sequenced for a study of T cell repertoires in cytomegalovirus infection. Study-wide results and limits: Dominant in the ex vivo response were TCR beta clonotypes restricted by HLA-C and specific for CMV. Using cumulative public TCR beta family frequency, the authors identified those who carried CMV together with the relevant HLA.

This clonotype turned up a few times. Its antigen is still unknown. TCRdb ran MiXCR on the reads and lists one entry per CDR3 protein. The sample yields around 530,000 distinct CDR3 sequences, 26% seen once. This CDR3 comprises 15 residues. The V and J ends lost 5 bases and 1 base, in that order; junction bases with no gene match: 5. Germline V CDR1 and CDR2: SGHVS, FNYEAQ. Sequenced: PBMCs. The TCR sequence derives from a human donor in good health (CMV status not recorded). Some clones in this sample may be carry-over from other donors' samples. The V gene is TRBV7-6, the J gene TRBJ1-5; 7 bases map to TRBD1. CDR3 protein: CASSGGTASNQPQHF. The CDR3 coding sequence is TGTGCCAGCAGCGGGGGGACAGCCAGCAATCAGCCCCAGCATTTT.